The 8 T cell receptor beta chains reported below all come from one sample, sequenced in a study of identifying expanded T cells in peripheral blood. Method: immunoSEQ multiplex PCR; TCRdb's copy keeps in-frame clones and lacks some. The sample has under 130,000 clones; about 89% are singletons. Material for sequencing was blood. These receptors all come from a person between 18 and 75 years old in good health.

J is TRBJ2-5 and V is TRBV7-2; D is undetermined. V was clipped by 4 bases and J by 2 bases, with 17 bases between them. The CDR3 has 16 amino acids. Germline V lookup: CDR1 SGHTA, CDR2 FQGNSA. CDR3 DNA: TGTGCCAGCAGCTACCCCGACGGGCTCCTGCAAGAGACCCAGTACTTC. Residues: CASSYPDGLLQETQYF.

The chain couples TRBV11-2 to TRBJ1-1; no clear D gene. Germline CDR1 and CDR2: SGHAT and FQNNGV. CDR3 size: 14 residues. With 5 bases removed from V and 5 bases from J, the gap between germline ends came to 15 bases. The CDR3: CASSPNLPRTEAFF. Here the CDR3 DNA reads TGTGCCAGCAGCCCGAACCTGCCCCGGACTGAAGCTTTCTTT.

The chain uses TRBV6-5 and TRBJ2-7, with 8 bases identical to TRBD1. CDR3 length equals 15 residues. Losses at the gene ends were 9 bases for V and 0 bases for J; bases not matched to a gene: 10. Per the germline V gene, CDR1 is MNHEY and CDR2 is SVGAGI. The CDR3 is CASRDRDRPSYEQYF. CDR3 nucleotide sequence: TGTGCCAGTCGTGACCGGGACAGGCCCTCCTACGAGCAGTACTTC.

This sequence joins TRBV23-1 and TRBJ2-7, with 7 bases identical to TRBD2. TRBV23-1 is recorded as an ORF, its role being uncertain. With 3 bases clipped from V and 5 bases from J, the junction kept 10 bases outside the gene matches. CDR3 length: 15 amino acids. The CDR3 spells CASSQYSGGPNEQYF. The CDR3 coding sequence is TGCGCCAGCAGTCAGTACTCGGGGGGTCCGAACGAGCAGTACTTC.

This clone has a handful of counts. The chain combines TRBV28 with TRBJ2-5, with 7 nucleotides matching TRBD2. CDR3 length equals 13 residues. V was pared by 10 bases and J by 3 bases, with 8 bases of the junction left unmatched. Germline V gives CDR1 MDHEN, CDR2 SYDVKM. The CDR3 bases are TGTGCCACTCTAGGGGAGGGCAAAGAGACCCAGTACTTC. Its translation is CATLGEGKETQYF.

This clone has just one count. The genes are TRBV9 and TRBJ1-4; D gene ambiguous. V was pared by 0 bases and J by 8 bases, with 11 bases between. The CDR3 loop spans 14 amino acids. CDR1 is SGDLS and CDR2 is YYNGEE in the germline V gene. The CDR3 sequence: CASSVGHMGEKLFF. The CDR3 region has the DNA TGTGCCAGCAGCGTAGGGCACATGGGGGAAAAACTGTTTTTT.

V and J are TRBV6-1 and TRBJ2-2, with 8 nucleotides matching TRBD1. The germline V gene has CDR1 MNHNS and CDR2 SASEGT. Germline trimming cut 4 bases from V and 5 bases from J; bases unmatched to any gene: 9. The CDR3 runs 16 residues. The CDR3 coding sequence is TGTGCCAGCAGTGTCGGACAGGGAAGTGAAACCGGGGAGCTGTTTTTT. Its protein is CASSVGQGSETGELFF.

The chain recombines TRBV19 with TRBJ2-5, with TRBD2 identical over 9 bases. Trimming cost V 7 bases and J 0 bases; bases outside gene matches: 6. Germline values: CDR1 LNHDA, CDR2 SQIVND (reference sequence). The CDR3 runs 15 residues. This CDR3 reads CASMPAGGYQETQYF. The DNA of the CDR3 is TGTGCCAGTATGCCGGCGGGGGGGTACCAAGAGACCCAGTACTTC.